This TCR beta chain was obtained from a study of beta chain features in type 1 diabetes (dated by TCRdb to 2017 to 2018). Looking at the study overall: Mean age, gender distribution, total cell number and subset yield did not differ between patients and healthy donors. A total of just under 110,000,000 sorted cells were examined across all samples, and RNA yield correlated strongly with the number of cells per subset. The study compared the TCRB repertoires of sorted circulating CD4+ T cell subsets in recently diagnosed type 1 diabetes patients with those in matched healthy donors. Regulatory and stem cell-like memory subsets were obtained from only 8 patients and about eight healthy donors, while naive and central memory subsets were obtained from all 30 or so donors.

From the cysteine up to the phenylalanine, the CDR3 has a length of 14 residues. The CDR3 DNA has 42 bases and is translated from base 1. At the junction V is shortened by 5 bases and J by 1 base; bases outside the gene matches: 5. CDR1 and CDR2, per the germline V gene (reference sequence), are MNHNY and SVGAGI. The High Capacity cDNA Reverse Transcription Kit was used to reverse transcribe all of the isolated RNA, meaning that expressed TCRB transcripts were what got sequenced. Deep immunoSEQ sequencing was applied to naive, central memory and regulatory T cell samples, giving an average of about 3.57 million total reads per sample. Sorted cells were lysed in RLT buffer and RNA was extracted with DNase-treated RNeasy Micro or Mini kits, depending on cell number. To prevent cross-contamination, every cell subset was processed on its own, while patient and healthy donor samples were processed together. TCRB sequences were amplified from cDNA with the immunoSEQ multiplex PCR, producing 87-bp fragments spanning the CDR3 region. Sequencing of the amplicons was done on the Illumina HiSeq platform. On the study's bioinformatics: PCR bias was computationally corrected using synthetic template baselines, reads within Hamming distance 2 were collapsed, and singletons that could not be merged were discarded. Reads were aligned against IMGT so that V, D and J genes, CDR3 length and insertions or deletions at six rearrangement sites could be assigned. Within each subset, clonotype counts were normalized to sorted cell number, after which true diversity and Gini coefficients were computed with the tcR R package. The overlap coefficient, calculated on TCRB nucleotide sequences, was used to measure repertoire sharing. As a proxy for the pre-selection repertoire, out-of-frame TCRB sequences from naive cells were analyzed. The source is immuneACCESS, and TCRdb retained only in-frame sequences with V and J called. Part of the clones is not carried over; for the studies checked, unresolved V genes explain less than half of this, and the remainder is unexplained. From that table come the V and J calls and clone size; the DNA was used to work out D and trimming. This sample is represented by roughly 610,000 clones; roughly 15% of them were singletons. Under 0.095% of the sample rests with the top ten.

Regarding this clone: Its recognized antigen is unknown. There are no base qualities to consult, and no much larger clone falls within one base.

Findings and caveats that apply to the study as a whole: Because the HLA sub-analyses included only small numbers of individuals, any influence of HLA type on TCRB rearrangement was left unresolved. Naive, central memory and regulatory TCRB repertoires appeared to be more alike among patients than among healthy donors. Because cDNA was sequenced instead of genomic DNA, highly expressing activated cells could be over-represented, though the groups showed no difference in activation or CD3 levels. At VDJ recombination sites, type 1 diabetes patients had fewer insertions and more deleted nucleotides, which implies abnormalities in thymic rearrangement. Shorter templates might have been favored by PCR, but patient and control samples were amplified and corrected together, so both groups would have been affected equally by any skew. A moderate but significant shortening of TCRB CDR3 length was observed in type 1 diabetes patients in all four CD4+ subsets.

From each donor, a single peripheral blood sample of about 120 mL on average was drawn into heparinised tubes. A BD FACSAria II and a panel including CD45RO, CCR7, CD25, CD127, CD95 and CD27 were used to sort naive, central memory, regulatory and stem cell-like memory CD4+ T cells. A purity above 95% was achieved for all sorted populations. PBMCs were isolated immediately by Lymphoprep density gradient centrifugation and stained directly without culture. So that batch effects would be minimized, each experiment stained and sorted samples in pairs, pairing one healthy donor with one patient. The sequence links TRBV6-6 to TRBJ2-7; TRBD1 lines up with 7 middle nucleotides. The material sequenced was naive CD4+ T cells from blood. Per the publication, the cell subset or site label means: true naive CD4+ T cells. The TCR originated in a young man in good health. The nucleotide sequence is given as TGTGCCAGCAGTCCCCGGGACAGTTCCTACGAGCAGTACTTC. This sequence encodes CASSPRDSSYEQYF.